This TCR beta chain was sequenced during a study of T-cell reconstitution after alpha-beta-depleted transplantation in children. The CDR3 length is 14 residues. The V gene's germline CDR1 is SGHDT and CDR2 YYEEEE. Trimming removed 4 bases from V and 8 bases from J, with 18 bases in between. As it was prepared, the TCRbeta library received unique molecular identifiers. In TCRdb, the PCR reads were re-called with MiXCR into one record per CDR3 protein. The table lists 350,000 to 500,000 distinct CDR3 sequences, roughly 44% of them singletons, with approximately 30% in the top ten. This specimen consisted of PBMCs, obtained before TCRalphabeta/CD19-depleted stem cell transplant. The receptor comes from a girl aged 2-10 years with aplastic anemia, due to receive a stem cell transplant. The V call is TRBV5-6, the J call TRBJ1-1; unclear D gene. The CDR3 is CASSHQNPGSEAFF. The CDR3 DNA follows: TGTGCCAGCAGCCATCAAAATCCCGGGAGCGAAGCTTTCTTT.